This entry features one T cell receptor (beta chain) sequence. Antigen: not known. The data derive from a study of persistence of HIV-infected CD4 T cells. The stimulus was lysate of CMV-infected fibroblasts, about 10 ug/mL. CD40L/CD69 double-negative CD45RO-high memory CD4+ T cells were collected. Inclusion required CMV-positive serology and CD4+ counts above 400 cells/uL. For around 17 hours, CD8-depleted PBMCs received anti-CD28/CD49d costimulation, a CD40-blocking antibody and enfuvirtide. The immunoSEQ assay was version 4, run in survey mode. Generated by immunoSEQ multiplex PCR, the TCRdb table keeps only in-frame clones and is missing some. The sample shows around 48,000 clones, around 75% of them seen only once. The CDR3 covers 14 residues. V dropped 2 bases and J dropped 8 bases, with 12 bases sitting between them. CDR1 SGHTA and CDR2 FQGNSA come from the germline V gene.

Here the sequenced sample was CD4+ T cells sorted from PBMCs after roughly 17-hour stimulation, taken from a patient who received antiretroviral therapy. The chain recombines TRBV7-2 with TRBJ1-4, with D possibly matching TRBD1 (5 bases). The source is an adult man with HIV who was CMV-seropositive. The CDR3, as DNA: TGTGCCAGCAGCTTAACCCGGACAAGAGAAAAACTGTTTTTT. Translating gives CASSLTRTREKLFF.